This T cell receptor (beta chain) was obtained from a study of CD8 T cells in Susac syndrome. Study information: Each patient with Susac syndrome, at the time of blood draw, was therapy-naive, on corticosteroids, or on intravenous immunoglobulin alone.

When the RNA was reverse transcribed, random hexamers were used with an input of 0.5 to 1 ug. TCRdb recomputed calls from the immunoSEQ multiplex PCR reads with MiXCR, one row per CDR3 protein. In the table there are hundreds of thousands of distinct CDR3 sequences, approximately 94% of which are singletons. Regarding this clonotype: Its antigen is not known.

Study-wide results and limits: Regarding the TCR sequencing and HLA analysis, the study admitted that a relatively small number of individuals were involved.

The authors carried out high-throughput sequencing of TCR beta. They applied it to CD8+ and CD4+ T cells obtained from blood. Patients with Susac syndrome fulfilled recently defined diagnostic criteria for definite or probable disease. Trimming stripped 2 bases from V and 1 base from J, with 11 bases between. Germline assignment: CDR1 LGHDT and CDR2 YNNKEL (reference sequence). This CDR3 spans 15 amino acids. The clonotype comes from a human donor with Susac syndrome. The chain employs TRBV3-1 and TRBJ1-1, with D hard to call. The specimen was CD4+ T cells from PBMCs. CDR3 DNA: TGTGCCAGCAGCCAACTGGTGGGTAGGAACACTGAAGCTTTCTTT. Amino acids: CASSQLVGRNTEAFF.